The TCR beta chain under discussion was sequenced for a study of blood T cells in healthy people across ages. This clonotype was detected only a few times. This CDR3 spans 14 amino acids. V shed 3 bases and J shed 6 bases, with 12 bases lying between them. Germline CDR1 and CDR2: DFQATT and SNEGSKA (reference sequence). A sample-barcoded 5' primer and a J-beta primer mix were used in a second PCR of roughly 7 to 12 cycles. TCRdb redid the calling of the 5' RACE reads with MiXCR, one entry per CDR3 protein. In the table there are some 1.5 million distinct CDR3 sequences, 25% to 30% of which are singletons.

This chain joins TRBV20-1 and TRBJ1-6, with D unclear. Sequencing was carried out using blood. This clonotype was obtained from a woman aged 30 to 39 in good health. The CDR3, as DNA: TGCAGTGCTAGTTCAACGGGAGTTAATTCACCCCTCCACTTT. Translation: CSASSTGVNSPLHF.